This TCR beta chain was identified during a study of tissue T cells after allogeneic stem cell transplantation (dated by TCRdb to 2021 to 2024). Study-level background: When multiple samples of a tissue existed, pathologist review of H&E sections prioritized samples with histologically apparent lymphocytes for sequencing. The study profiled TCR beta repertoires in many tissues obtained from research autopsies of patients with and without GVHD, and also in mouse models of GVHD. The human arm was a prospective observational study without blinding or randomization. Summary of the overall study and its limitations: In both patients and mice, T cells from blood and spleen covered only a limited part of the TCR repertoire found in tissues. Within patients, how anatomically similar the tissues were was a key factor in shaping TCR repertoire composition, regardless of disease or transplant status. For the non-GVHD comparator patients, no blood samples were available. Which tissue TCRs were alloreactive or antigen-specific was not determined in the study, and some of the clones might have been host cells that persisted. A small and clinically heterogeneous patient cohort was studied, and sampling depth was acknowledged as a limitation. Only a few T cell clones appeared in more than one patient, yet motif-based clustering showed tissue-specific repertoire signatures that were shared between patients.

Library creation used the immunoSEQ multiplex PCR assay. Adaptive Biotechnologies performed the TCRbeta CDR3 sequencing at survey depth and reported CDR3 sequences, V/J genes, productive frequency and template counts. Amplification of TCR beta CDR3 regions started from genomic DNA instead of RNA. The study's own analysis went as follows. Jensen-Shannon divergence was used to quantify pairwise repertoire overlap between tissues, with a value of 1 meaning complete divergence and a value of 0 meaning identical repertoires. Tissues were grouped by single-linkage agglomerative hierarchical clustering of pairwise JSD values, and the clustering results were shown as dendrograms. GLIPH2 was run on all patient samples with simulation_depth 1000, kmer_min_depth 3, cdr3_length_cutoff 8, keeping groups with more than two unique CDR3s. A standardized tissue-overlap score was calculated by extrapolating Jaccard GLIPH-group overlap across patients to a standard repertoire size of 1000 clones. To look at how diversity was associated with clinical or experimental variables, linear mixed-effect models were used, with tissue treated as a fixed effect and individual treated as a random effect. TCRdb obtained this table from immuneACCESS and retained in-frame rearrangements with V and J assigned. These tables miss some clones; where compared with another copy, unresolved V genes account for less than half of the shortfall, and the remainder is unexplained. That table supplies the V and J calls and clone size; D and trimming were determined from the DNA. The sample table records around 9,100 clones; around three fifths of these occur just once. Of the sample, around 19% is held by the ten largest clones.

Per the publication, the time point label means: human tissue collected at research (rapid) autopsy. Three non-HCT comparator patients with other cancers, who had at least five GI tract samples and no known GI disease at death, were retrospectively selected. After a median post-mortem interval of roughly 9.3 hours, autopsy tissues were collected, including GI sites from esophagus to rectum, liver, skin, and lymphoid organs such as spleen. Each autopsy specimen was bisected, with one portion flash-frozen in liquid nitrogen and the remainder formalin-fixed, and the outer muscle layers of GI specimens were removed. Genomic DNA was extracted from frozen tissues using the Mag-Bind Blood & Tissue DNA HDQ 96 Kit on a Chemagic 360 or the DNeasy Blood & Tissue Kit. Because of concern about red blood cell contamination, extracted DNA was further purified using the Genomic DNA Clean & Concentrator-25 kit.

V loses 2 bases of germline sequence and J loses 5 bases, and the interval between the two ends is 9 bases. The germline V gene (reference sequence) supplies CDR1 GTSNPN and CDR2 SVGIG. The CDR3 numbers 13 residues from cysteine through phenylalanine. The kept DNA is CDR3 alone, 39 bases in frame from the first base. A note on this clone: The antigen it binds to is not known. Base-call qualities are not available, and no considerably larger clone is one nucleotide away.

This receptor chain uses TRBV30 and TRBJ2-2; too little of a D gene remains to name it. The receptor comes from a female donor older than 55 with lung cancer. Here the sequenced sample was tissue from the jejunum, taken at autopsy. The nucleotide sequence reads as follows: TGTGCCTGGAGTCCCATACGAACCGGGGAGCTGTTTTTT. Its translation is CAWSPIRTGELFF.